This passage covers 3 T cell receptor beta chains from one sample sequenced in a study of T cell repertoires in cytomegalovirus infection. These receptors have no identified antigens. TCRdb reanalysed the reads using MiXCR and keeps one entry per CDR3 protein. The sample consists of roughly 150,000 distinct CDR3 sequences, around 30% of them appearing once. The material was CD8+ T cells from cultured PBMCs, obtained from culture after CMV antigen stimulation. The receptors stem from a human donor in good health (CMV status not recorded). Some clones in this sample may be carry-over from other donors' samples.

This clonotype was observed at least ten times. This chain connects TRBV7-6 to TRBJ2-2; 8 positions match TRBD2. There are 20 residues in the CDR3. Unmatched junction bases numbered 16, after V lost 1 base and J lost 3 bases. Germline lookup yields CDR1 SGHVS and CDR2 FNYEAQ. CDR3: CASSLVGTAGDPRDTGELFF. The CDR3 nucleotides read TGTGCCAGCAGCTTAGTGGGCACAGCGGGGGACCCCCGCGACACCGGGGAGCTGTTTTTT.

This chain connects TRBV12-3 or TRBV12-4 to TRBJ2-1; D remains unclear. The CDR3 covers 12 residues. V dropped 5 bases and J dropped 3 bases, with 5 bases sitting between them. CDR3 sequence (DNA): TGTGCCAGCAGTGCGGACTACAATGAGCAGTTCTTC. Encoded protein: CASSADYNEQFF.

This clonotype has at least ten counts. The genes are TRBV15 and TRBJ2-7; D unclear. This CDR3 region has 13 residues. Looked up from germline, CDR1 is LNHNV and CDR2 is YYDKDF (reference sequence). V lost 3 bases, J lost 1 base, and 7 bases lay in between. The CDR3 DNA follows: TGTGCCACCAGCAGGACCGATTCCTACGAGCAGTACTTC. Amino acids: CATSRTDSYEQYF.